The present entry profiles one T cell receptor (beta chain) with its context. This specimen comes from a study of OX40 agonist ivuxolimab in advanced cancers. Per the germline V gene, CDR1 is SGHRS and CDR2 is YFSETQ. The CDR3 is made up of 14 amino acids. Trimming pared 2 bases from V and 3 bases from J, leaving 11 bases between. Repertoires were generated with immunoSEQ multiplex PCR, while TCRdb's copy carries only in-frame clones and drops some. The table shows about 59,000 clones, with about 88% occurring only once. This clonotype was sampled from an adult with an advanced solid tumor such as melanoma, head and neck, liver or kidney cancer. This sequence joins TRBV5-1 and TRBJ2-5; D is ambiguous. Sequenced material: CD4+ or CD8+ T cells sorted from blood, taken in a trial of the OX40 agonist ivuxolimab. CDR3 protein: CASSLSPRKETQYF. As DNA, the CDR3 is TGCGCCAGCAGCTTATCCCCCAGGAAAGAGACCCAGTACTTC.